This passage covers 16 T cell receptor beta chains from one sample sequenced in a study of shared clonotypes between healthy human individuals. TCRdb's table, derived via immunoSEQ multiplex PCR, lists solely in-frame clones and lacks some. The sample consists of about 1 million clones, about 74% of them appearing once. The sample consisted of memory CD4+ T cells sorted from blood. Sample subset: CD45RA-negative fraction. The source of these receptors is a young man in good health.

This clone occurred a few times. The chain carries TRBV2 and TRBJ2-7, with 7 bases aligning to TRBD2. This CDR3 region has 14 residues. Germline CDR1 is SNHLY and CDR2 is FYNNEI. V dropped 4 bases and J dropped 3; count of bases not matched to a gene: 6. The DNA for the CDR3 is TGTGCCAGCAGTGTCGGCGGGGGTGTCTACGAGCAGTACTTC. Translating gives CASSVGGGVYEQYF.

The CDR3 DNA sequence: TGTGCCAGCAGCTTAGCGGCAGGGGTTATAGCTGAAGCTTTCTTT. Translation gives CASSLAAGVIAEAFF. V and J are TRBV7-2 and TRBJ1-1; the D gene is possibly TRBD1 (6 bases). The V and J ends lost 0 bases and 6 bases respectively, with 14 bases between them. Germline V gives CDR1 SGHTA, CDR2 FQGNSA. CDR3 length: 15 residues.

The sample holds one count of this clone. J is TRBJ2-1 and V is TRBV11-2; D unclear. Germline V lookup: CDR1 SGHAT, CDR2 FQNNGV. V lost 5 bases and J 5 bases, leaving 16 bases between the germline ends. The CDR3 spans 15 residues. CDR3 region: CASSQVGVFHNEQFF. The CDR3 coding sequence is TGTGCCAGCAGCCAAGTAGGAGTCTTCCACAATGAGCAGTTCTTC.

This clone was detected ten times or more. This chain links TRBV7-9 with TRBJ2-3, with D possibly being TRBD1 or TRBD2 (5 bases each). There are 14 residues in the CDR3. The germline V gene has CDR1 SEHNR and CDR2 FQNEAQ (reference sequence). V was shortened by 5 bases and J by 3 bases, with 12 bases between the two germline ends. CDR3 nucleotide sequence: TGTGCCAGCAGCCATGAGGGGTTAACAGATACGCAGTATTTT. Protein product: CASSHEGLTDTQYF. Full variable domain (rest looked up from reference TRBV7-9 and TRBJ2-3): DTGVSQNPRHKITKRGQNVTFRCDPISEHNRLYWYRQTLGQGPEFLTYFQNEAQLEKSRLLSDRFSAERPKGSFSTLEIQRTEQGDSAMYLCASSHEGLTDTQYFGPGTRLTVL.

The CDR3 protein is CASSLEHGYQETQYF. CDR3 DNA: TGTGCCAGCAGCTTAGAACATGGGTACCAAGAGACCCAGTACTTC. The gene calls are TRBV7-9 and TRBJ2-5; D gene unclear. The CDR3 is 15 amino acids. Looked up from germline, CDR1 is SEHNR and CDR2 is FQNEAQ (reference sequence). The V and J ends lost 1 base and 0 bases respectively, with 9 bases between them.

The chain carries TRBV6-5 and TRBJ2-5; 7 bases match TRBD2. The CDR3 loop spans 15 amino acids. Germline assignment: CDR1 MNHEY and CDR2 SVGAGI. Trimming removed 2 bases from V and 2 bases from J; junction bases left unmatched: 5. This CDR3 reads CASSYTLADQETQYF. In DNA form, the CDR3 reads TGTGCCAGCAGTTACACCCTAGCGGATCAAGAGACCCAGTACTTC.

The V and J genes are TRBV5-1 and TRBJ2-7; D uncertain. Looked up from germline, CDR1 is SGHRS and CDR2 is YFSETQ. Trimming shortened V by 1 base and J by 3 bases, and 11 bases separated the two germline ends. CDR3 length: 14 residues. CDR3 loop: CASSLQPNFYEQYF. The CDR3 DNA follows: TGCGCCAGCAGCTTGCAACCAAATTTCTACGAGCAGTACTTC.

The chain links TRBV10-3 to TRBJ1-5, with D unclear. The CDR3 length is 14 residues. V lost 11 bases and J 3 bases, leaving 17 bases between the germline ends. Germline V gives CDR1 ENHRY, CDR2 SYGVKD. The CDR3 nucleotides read TGTGCCGCCTCGGGAACTTGGGACAATCAGCCCCAGCATTTT. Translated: CAASGTWDNQPQHF.

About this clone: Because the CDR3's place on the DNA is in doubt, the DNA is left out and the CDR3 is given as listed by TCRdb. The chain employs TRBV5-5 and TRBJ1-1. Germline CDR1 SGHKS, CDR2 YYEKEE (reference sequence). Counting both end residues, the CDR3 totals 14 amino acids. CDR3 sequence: CASSFLWEGTEAFF.

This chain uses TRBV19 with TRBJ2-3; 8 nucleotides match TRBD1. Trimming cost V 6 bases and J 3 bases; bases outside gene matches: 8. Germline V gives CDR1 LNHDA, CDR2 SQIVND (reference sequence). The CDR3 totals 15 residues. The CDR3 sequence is CASRTGQALTDTQYF. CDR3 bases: TGTGCCAGTAGGACGGGACAGGCGCTTACAGATACGCAGTATTTT.

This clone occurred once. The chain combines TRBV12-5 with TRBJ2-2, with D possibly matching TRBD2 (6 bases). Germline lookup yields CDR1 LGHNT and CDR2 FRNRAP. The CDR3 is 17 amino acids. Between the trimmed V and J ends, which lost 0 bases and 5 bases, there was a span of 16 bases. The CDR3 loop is CASGLVLVAGGTGELFF. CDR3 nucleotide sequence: TGTGCTAGTGGTTTGGTGTTGGTGGCCGGGGGTACCGGGGAGCTGTTTTTT.

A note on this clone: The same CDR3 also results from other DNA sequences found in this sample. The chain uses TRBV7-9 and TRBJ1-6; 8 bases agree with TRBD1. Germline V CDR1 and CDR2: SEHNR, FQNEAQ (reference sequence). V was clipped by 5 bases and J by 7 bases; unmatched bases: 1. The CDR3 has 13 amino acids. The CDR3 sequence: CASSGQGNSPLHF. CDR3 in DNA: TGTGCCAGCAGCGGACAGGGCAATTCACCCCTCCACTTT.

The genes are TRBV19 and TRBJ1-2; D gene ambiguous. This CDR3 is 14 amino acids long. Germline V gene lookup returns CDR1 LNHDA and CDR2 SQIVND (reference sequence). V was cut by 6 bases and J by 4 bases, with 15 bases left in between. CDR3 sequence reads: CASRPQRPGYGYTF. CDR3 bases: TGTGCCAGTAGGCCACAAAGGCCAGGCTATGGCTACACCTTC. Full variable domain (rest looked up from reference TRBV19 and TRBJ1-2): DGGITQSPKYLFRKEGQNVTLSCEQNLNHDAMYWYRQDPGQGLRLIYYSQIVNDFQKGDIAEGYSVSREKKESFPLTVTSAQKNPTAFYLCASRPQRPGYGYTFGSGTRLTVV.

The CDR3 nucleotides read TGTGCCAGCAGCTCCCGGGACGCCGATTCACCCCTCCACTTT. Translating gives CASSSRDADSPLHF. V and J are TRBV9 and TRBJ1-6, with TRBD1 as a possible D gene (5 bases). The CDR3 has 14 residues. Per the germline V gene, CDR1 is SGDLS and CDR2 is YYNGEE. V was trimmed by 4 bases and J by 8 bases, leaving 13 bases between them.

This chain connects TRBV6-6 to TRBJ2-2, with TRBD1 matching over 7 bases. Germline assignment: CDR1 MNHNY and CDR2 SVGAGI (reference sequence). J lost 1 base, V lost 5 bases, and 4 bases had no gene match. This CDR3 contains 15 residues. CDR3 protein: CASSRQGVNTGELFF. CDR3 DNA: TGTGCCAGCAGTCGACAGGGAGTGAACACCGGGGAGCTGTTTTTT.

CDR3 DNA: TGTGCCAGCAGCCTATCAGGGGGCCCCTACACCGGGGAGCTGTTTTTT. Translating gives CASSLSGGPYTGELFF. The chain has TRBV27 and TRBJ2-2, with 8 bases identical to TRBD1. In germline, CDR1 is MNHEY, CDR2 SMNVEV (reference sequence). Trimming cost V 6 bases and J 3 bases; bases outside gene matches: 9. The CDR3 runs 16 residues.